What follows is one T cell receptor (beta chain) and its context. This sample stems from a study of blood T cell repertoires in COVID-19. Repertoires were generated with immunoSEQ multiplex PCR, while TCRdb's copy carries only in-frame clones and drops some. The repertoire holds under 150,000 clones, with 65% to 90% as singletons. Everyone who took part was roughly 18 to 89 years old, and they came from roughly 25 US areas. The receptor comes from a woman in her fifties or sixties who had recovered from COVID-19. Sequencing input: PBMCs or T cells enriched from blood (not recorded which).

This CDR3 is CASSELGQANEKLFF. The CDR3 bases are TGCGCCAGCAGCGAACTGGGACAGGCTAATGAAAAACTGTTTTTT. V gene TRBV5-1 combines with J gene TRBJ1-4; 8 bases line up with TRBD1. The CDR3 is 15 residues long. V was clipped by 4 bases and J by 3 bases; unmatched bases: 5. Per germline, CDR1 SGHRS and CDR2 YFSETQ.